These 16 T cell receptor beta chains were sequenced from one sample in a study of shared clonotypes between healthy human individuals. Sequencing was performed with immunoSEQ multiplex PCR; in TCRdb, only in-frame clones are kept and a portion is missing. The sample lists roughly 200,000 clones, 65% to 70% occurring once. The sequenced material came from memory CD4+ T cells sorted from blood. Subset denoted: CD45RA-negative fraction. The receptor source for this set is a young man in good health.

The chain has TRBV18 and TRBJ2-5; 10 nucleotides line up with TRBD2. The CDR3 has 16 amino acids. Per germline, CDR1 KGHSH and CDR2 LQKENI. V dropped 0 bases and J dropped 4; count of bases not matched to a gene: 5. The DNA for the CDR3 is TGTGCCAGCTCACCACCAGCTAGCGGGAGTCGAGAGACCCAGTACTTC. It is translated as CASSPPASGSRETQYF.

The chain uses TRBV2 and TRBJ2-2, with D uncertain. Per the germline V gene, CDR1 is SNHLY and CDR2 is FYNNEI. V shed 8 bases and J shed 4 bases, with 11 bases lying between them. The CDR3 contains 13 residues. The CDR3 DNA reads TGTGCCAGCGCTTTCCTGGGCACCGGGGAGCTGTTTTTT. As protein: CASAFLGTGELFF.

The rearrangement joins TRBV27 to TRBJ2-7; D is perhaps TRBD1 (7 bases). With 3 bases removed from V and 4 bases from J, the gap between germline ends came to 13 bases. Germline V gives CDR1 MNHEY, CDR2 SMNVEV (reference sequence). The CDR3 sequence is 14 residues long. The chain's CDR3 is CASSLLQGRYEQYF. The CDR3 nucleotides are TGTGCCAGCAGTTTGTTACAGGGGAGGTACGAGCAGTACTTC.

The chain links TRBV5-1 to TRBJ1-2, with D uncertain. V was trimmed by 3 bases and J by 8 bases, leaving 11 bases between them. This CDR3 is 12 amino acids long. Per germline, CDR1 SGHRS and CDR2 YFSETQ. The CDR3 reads CASSSQSGGYTF. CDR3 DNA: TGCGCCAGCAGCTCCCAGAGTGGCGGCTACACCTTC.

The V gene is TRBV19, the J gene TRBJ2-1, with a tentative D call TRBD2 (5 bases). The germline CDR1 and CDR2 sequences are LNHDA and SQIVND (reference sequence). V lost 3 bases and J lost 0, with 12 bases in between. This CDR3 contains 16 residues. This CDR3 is CASSMRRVSSYNEQFF. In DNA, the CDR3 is TGTGCCAGTAGTATGCGGCGGGTGAGCTCCTACAATGAGCAGTTCTTC.

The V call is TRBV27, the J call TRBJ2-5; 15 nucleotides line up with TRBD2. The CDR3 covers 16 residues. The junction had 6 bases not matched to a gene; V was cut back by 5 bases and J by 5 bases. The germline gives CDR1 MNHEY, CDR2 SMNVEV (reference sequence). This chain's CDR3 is CASSHGLAGGRETQYF. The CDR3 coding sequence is TGTGCCAGCAGTCACGGACTAGCGGGAGGGCGTGAGACCCAGTACTTC.

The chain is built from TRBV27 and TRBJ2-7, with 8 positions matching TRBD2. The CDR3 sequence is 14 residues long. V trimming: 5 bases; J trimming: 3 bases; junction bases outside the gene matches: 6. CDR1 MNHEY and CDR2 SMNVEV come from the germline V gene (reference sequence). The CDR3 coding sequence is TGTGCCAGCAGTCGGGGACTAGGATTCTACGAGCAGTACTTC. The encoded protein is CASSRGLGFYEQYF.

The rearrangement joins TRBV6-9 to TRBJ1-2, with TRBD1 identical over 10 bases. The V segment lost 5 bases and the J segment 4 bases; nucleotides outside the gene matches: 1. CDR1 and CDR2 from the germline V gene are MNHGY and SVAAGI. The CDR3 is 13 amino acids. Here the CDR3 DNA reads TGTGCCAGCAGTGGACAGGGGGTCTATGGCTACACCTTC. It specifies CASSGQGVYGYTF.

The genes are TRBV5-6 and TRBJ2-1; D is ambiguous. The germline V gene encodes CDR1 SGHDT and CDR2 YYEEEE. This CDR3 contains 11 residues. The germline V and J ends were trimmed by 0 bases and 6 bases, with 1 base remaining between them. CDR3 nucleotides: TGTGCCAGCAGCTTGGGCAATGAGCAGTTCTTC. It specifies CASSLGNEQFF.

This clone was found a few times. The CDR3 sequence: CASSLGGRSGTRTYNEQFF. The DNA for the CDR3 is TGTGCCAGCAGCTTAGGCGGGCGTTCTGGGACTAGAACCTACAATGAGCAGTTCTTC. The chain couples TRBV11-2 to TRBJ2-1; 8 nucleotides match TRBD2. Germline CDR1 reads SGHAT; CDR2 reads FQNNGV. The CDR3 is 19 amino acids. The J segment lost 2 bases and the V segment lost 1 base, leaving 13 bases of the junction unmatched.

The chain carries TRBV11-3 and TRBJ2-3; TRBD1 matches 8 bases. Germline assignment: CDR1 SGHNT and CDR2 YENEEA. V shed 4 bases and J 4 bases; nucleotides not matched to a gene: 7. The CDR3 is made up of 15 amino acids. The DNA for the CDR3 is TGTGCCAGCAGCTCCATCCAGACAGGGGCAGATACGCAGTATTTT. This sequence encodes CASSSIQTGADTQYF.

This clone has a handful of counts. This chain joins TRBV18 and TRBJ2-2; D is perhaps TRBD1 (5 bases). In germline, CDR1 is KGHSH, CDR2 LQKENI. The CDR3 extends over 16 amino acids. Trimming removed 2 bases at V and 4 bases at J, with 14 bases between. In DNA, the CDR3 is TGTGCCAGCTCACCATCAATCCCAGGGCTCACCGGGGAGCTGTTTTTT. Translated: CASSPSIPGLTGELFF.

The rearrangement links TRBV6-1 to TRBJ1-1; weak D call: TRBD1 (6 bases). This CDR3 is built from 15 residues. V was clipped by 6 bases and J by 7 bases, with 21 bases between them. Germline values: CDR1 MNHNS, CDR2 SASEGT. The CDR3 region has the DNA TGTGCCAGCAGGACCACAGTCTCCCCGACAGGTGAAGCTTTCTTT. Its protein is CASRTTVSPTGEAFF.

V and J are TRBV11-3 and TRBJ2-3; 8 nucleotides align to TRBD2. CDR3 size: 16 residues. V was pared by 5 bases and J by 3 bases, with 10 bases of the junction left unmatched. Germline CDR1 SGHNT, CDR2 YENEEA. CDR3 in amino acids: CASSPQGAGDTDTQYF. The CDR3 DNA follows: TGTGCCAGCAGCCCCCAAGGAGCGGGGGATACAGATACGCAGTATTTT.

The DNA for the CDR3 is TGTGCCAGCAGCTTACAGGGGAACCAAGAGACCCAGTACTTC. Encoded protein: CASSLQGNQETQYF. The chain carries TRBV7-9 and TRBJ2-5; D perhaps matches TRBD1 (6 bases). Per germline, CDR1 SEHNR and CDR2 FQNEAQ (reference sequence). The CDR3 loop spans 14 amino acids. V was trimmed by 2 bases and J by 0 bases, leaving 7 bases between them.

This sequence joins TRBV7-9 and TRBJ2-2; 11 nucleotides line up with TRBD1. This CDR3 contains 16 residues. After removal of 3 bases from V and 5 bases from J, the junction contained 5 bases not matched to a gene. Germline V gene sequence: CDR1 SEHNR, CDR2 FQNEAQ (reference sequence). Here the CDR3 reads CASSFRTGGATGELFF. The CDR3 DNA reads TGTGCCAGCAGCTTCCGGACAGGGGGCGCGACCGGGGAGCTGTTTTTT.